The next 2 T cell receptor beta chains were all read from a single sample in a study of OX40 agonist ivuxolimab in advanced cancers. The table came from immunoSEQ multiplex PCR; TCRdb's copy has only in-frame clones and leaves some out. The sample includes under 80,000 clones, approximately 87% of them seen just once. Sample: CD4+ or CD8+ T cells sorted from blood, taken in a trial of the OX40 agonist ivuxolimab. These receptors originate from an adult with an advanced solid tumor such as melanoma, head and neck, liver or kidney cancer.

This chain connects TRBV10-3 to TRBJ2-7, with 10 bases identical to TRBD2. Unmatched junction bases numbered 3, after V lost 2 bases and J lost 5 bases. Germline loops: CDR1 ENHRY, CDR2 SYGVKD. The CDR3 has 14 residues. CDR3: CAISEILAGDEQYF. For the CDR3, the DNA is TGTGCCATCAGTGAGATCCTAGCGGGAGACGAGCAGTACTTC.

The chain is built from TRBV27 and TRBJ2-7, with D hard to call. Germline assignment: CDR1 MNHEY and CDR2 SMNVEV (reference sequence). The V and J ends lost 2 bases and 6 bases respectively, with 14 bases between them. The CDR3 covers 14 residues. This chain's CDR3 is CASSLGPYFLEQYF. The CDR3 DNA sequence: TGTGCCAGCAGTTTAGGACCCTACTTTCTCGAGCAGTACTTC.